This T cell receptor beta chain was captured in a study of PD-1 blockade in classical Hodgkin lymphoma. Study at large: A 3 mg/kg intravenous dose of nivolumab was received by patients every 2 weeks. Whole-study findings and limits: Differences between repertoires have undefined causes, possibly disease activity or prior therapy. It was CD4+ TCR diversity, not CD8+, that rose significantly by C4D1.

TCRdb keeps only in-frame clones here, not all; method: immunoSEQ multiplex PCR. The sample contains some 100,000 clones, roughly 92% of which appear only once. Every patient relapsed after autologous stem cell transplantation, and brentuximab vedotin exposure varied. The V and J ends lost 4 bases and 5 bases respectively, with 10 bases between them. CDR1 is SEHNR and CDR2 is FQNEAQ in the germline V gene (reference sequence). The CDR3 has 13 residues. As for this clone: The antigen is not known.

This chain uses TRBV7-9 with TRBJ2-3; D might be TRBD1 (6 bases). This sequence originates from a human donor with classical Hodgkin lymphoma. The material sequenced was peripheral blood mononuclear cells (PBMCs), taken at baseline. CDR3 protein: CASSSTGLDTQYF. In DNA, the CDR3 is TGTGCCAGCAGCTCCACAGGGTTAGATACGCAGTATTTT. The whole variable domain, remainder taken from reference TRBV7-9 and TRBJ2-3, is DTGVSQNPRHKITKRGQNVTFRCDPISEHNRLYWYRQTLGQGPEFLTYFQNEAQLEKSRLLSDRFSAERPKGSFSTLEIQRTEQGDSAMYLCASSSTGLDTQYFGPGTRLTVL.